This TCR beta chain was profiled in a study of graft-versus-host responses after intestinal transplantation. Study in general: Each recipient received a multivisceral, liver-intestinal, or isolated intestinal graft. All recipients got anti-thymocyte globulin induction, then tacrolimus and steroids for about 3 years.

A word on this clone: Its specificity is not known.

The method was immunoSEQ multiplex PCR; TCRdb's version includes in-frame clones alone and lacks a portion of them. The sample yields tens of thousands of clones, roughly nine tenths seen once. General study points: Peak levels of circulating GvH clones tracked with early post-transplant HvG declines. GvH clones were found in recipient marrow; some appeared first in ileum or blood.

This receptor was identified in a human donor who received an intestinal transplant. The sequences come from unstimulated CD4+ T cells sorted from spleen or lymph node cells, collected before intestinal transplant.

CDR3 bases: TGCGCCAGCAGCCTGGACAGCAGACTCCAGGGCGCTTTCTTT. Its protein is CASSLDSRLQGAFF. The chain is built from TRBV5-1 and TRBJ1-1, with D possibly TRBD1 on 6 matching bases. Between the trimmed V and J ends, which lost 4 bases and 11 bases, there was a span of 21 bases. CDR1 SGHRS and CDR2 YFSETQ come from the germline V gene. This CDR3 region has 14 residues. The variable domain in full, with the rest retrieved from reference TRBV5-1 and TRBJ1-1, is KAGVTQTPRYLIKTRGQQVTLSCSPISGHRSVSWYQQTPGQGLQFLFEYFSETQRNKGNFPGRFSGRQFSNSRSEMNVSTLELGDSALYLCASSLDSRLQGAFFGQGTRLTVV.